This T cell receptor beta chain came from a study of cytomegalovirus exposure and HLA in healthy donors. Whole-study results and caveats: Information on immune exposure was restricted to one variable (CMV serostatus).

Trimming stripped 1 base from V and 6 bases from J, with 10 bases between. The CDR3 runs to 13 residues. CDR1 and CDR2 (germline): SGHKS, YYEKEE (reference sequence). With 60 Vbeta and 13 Jbeta primers, the PCR was carried out. Clones were read by immunoSEQ multiplex PCR, and TCRdb kept only the in-frame ones, dropping some. The table includes 170,000 or so clones, around 80% detected once. As for this clone: Its antigen is still unknown.

The sample comprised PBMCs. The receptor was isolated from a woman aged 50 to 60 in good health and CMV-seropositive. The chain has TRBV5-5 and TRBJ1-1; TRBD1 is a possible D gene (6 bases). CDR3 in DNA: TGTGCCAGCAGCTTGCCAGGGGCCGCTGAAGCTTTCTTT. Its protein is CASSLPGAAEAFF.